This T cell receptor beta chain comes out of a study of shared clonotypes between healthy human individuals. On the study more broadly: Plates per donor: three CD4 naive, three CD4 memory, two CD8 naive, one CD8 memory.

Using 200 ng DNA, about 30,000 T cell genomes, the sorted-subset replicate PCRs were run. Profiling relied on immunoSEQ multiplex PCR, and the TCRdb table lists in-frame clones only, not all of them. The sample lists about 1.9 million clones; about 94% were seen once. Naive CD8 cells comprised CD45RO-negative, CCR7-positively selected cells, excluding terminally differentiated effector memory CD45RA+ cells. The clonotype comes from a young man in good health. Some clones in this sample may be carry-over from other donors' samples. Specimen: naive CD8+ T cells from PBMCs.

CDR3 loop: CASSQDEGTGGDGYTF. DNA of the CDR3: TGCGCCAGCAGCCAAGACGAGGGGACAGGGGGCGACGGCTACACCTTC. The V and J genes are TRBV4-1 and TRBJ1-2, with 12 bases identical to TRBD1. Germline-derived CDR1 and CDR2 are MGHRA and YSYEKL. This CDR3 region has 16 residues. Unmatched junction bases numbered 7, after V lost 0 bases and J lost 8 bases.